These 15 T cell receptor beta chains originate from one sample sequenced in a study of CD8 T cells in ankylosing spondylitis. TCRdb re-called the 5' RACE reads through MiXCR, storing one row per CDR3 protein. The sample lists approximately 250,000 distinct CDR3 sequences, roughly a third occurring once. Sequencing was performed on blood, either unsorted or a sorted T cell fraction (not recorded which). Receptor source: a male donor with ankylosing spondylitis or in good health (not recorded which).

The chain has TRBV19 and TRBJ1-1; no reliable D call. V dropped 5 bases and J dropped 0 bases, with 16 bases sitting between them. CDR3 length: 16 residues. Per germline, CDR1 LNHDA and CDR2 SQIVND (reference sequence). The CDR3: CASSHRTFTLNTEAFF. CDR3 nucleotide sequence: TGTGCCAGTAGTCACCGGACGTTTACATTGAACACTGAAGCTTTCTTT.

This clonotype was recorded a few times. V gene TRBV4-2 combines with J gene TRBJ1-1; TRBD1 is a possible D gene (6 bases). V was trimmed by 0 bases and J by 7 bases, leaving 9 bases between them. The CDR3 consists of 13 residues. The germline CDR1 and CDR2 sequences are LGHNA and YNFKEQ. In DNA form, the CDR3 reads TGTGCCAGCAGCCAAGAAGGGGGGGTTGAAGCTTTCTTT. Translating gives CASSQEGGVEAFF.

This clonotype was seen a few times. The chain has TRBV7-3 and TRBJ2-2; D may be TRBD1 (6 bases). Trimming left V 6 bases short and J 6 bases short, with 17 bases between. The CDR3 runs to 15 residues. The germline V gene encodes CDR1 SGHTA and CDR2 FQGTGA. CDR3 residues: CASSEDRDRPGELFF. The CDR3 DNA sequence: TGTGCCAGCAGTGAGGACAGAGATCGGCCCGGGGAGCTGTTTTTT. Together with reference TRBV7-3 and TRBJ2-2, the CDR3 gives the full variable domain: GAGVSQTPSNKVTEKGKYVELRCDPISGHTALYWYRQSLGQGPEFLIYFQGTGAADDSGLPNDRFFAVRPEGSVSTLKIQRTERGDSAVYLCASSEDRDRPGELFFGEGSRLTVL.

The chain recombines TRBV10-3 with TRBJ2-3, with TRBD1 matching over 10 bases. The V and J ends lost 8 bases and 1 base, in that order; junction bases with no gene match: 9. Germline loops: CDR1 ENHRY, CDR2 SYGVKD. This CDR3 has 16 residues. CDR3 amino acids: CAIRTLGTGGTDTQYF. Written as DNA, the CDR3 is TGTGCCATCCGTACTCTAGGGACAGGGGGCACAGATACGCAGTATTTT.

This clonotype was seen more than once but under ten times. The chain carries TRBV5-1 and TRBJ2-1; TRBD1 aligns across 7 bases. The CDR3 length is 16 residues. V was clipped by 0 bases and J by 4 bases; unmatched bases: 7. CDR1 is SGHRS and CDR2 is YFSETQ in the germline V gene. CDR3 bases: TGCGCCAGCAGCTTGGGGGGGACAGACTTGTACAATGAGCAGTTCTTC. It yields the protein CASSLGGTDLYNEQFF.

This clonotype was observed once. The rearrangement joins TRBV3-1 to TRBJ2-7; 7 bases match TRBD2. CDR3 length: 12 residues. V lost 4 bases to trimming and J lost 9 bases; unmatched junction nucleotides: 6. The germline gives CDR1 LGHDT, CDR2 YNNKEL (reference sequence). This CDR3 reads CASSLLRGVQYF. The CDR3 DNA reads TGTGCCAGCAGCCTTCTCCGGGGGGTGCAGTACTTC.

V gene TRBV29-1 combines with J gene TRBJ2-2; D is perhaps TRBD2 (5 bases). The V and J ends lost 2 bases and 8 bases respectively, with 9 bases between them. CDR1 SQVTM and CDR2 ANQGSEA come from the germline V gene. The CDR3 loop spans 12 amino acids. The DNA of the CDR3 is TGCAGCGTTGAATATCGCGGGGGGGAGCTGTTTTTT. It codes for CSVEYRGGELFF.

DNA of the CDR3: TGTGCCAGCAGCCTAGAGGAAGCGCGAAATGAGCAGTTCTTC. This gives the protein CASSLEEARNEQFF. The V gene is TRBV7-8, the J gene TRBJ2-1; D is unclear. The CDR3 is 14 amino acids. Germline V gives CDR1 SGHVS, CDR2 FQNEAQ. Trimming took off 5 bases at V and 7 bases at J, with 15 bases between the two ends.

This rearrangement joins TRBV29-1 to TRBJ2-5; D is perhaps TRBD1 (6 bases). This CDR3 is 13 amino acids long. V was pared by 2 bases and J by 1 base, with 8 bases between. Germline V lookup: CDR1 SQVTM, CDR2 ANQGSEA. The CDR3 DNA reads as TGCAGCGTTGAAAGGACAGCCCAAGAGACCCAGTACTTC. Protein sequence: CSVERTAQETQYF.

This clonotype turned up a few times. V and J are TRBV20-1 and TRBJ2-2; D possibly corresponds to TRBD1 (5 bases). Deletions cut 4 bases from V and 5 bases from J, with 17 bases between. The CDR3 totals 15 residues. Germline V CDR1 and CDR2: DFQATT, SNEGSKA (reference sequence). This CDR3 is CSANTAGFRTGELFF. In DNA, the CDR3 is TGCAGTGCTAATACAGCAGGGTTTAGAACCGGGGAGCTGTTTTTT.

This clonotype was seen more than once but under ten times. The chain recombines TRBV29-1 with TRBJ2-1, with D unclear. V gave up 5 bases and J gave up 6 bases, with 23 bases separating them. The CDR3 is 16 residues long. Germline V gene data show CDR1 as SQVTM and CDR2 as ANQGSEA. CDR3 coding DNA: TGCAGCGTTCCCGCCGGAAAATACACGCGCGGCAATGAGCAGTTCTTC. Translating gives CSVPAGKYTRGNEQFF.

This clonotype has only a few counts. The CDR3 reads CATAVNEGSANEKLFF. CDR3 coding DNA: TGTGCCACTGCTGTCAACGAAGGGTCTGCTAATGAAAAACTGTTTTTT. This chain connects TRBV12-3 or TRBV12-4 to TRBJ1-4, with D uncertain. The CDR3 totals 16 residues. The ends were cut back, 10 bases at V and 3 bases at J, with 21 bases in the middle.

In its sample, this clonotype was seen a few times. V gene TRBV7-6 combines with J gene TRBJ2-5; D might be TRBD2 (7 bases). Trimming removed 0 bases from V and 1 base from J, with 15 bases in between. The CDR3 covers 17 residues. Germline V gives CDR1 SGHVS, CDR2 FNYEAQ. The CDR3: CASSLAQGGASQETQYF. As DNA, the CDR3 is TGTGCCAGCAGCTTAGCCCAAGGGGGGGCCAGCCAAGAGACCCAGTACTTC.

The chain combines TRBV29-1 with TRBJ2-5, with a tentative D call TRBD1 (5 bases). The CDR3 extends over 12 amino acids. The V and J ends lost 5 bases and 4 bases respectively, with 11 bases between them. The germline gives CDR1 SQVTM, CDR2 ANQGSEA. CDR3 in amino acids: CSVPTVGETQYF. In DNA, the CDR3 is TGCAGCGTTCCGACAGTCGGAGAGACCCAGTACTTC.

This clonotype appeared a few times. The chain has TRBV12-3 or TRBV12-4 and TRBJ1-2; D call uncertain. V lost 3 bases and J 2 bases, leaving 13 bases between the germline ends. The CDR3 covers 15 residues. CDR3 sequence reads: CASSFLLGANYGYTF. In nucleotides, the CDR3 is TGTGCCAGCAGTTTCCTTCTGGGCGCGAACTATGGCTACACCTTC.